This T cell receptor (beta chain) was identified in a study of graft-versus-host responses after intestinal transplantation. Broader study findings: The marrow of recipients harbored GvH clones, and ileum or blood showed some of them first. Allografts from individuals with graft-donor T cell macrochimerism displayed high graft-versus-host to host-versus-graft clonal ratios.

The table came from immunoSEQ multiplex PCR; TCRdb's copy has only in-frame clones and leaves some out. The sample contains some 130,000 clones, about 95% of which appear only once. This CDR3 has 16 amino acids. The germline gives CDR1 MNHEY, CDR2 SMNVEV (reference sequence). The table lists this clone with a count of one. The antigen is unknown. The input for sequencing was unstimulated CD8+ T cells sorted from spleen or lymph node cells, taken before intestinal transplant. The sequence derives from a human donor who received an intestinal transplant. V is TRBV27 and J is TRBJ2-5; 8 nucleotides match TRBD2. The assigned J gene may be wrong: the sequence end matches TRBJ2-7 better. CDR3 in DNA: TGTGCCAGCAGTTTAGGGGCCGGGGGGGGCTTAGTCGAGCAGTACTTC. Translating it yields CASSLGAGGGLVEQYF.